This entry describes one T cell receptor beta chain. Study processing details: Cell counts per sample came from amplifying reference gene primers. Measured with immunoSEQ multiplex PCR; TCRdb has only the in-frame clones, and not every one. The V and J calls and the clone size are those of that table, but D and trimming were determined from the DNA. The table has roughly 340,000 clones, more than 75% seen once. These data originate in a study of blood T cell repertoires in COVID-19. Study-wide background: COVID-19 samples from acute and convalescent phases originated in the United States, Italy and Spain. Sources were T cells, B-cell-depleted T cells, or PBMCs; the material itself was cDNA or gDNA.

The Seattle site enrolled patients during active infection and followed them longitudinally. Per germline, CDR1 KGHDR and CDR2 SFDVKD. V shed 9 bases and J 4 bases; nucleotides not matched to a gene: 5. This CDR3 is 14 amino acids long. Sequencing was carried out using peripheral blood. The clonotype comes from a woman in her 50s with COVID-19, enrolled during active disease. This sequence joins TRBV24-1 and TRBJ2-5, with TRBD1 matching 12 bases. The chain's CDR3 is CATGTGGGVETQYF. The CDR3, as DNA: TGTGCCACCGGGACAGGGGGCGGGGTAGAGACCCAGTACTTC.